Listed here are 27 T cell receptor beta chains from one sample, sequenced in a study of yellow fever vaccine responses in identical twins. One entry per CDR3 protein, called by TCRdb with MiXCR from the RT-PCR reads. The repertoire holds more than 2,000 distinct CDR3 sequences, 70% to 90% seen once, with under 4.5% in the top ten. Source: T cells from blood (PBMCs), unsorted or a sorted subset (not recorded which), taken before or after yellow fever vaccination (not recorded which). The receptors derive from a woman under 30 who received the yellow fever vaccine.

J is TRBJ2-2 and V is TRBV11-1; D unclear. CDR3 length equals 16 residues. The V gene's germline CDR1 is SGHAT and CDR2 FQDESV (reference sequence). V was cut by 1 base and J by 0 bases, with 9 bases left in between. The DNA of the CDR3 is TGTGCCAGCAGCTTAGTGGCCAACCCGAACACCGGGGAGCTGTTTTTT. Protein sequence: CASSLVANPNTGELFF.

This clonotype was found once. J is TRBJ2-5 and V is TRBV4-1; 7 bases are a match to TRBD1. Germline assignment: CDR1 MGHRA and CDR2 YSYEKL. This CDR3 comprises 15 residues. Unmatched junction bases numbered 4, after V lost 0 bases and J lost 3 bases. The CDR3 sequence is CASSQETGIKETQYF. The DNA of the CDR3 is TGCGCCAGCAGCCAAGAGACAGGGATTAAAGAGACCCAGTACTTC.

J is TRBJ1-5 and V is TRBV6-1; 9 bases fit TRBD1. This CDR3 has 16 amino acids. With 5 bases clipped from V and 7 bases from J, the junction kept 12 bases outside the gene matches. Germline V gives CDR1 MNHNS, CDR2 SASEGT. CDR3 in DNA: TGTGCCAGCAGTAGCTCCGGGACAGGGTTCTTCCAGCCCCAGCATTTT. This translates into CASSSSGTGFFQPQHF.

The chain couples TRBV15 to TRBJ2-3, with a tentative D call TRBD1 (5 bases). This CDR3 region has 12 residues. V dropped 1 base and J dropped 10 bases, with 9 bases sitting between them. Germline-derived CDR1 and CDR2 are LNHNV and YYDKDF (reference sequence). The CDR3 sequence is CATSRVQGAQYF. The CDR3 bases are TGTGCCACCAGCAGAGTTCAGGGCGCGCAGTATTTT.

The CDR3 here is CATSRGGTGSYNEQFF. The CDR3, as DNA: TGTGCCACCAGCAGAGGAGGGACAGGCTCCTACAATGAGCAGTTCTTC. V gene TRBV15 combines with J gene TRBJ2-1, with 8 bases identical to TRBD1. This CDR3 region has 16 residues. V dropped 1 base and J dropped 0; count of bases not matched to a gene: 2. Germline V CDR1 and CDR2: LNHNV, YYDKDF (reference sequence).

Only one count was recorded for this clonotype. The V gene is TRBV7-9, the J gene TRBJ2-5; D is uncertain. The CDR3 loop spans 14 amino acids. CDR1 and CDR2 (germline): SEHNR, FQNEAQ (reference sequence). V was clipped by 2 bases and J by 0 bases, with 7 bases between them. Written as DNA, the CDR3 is TGTGCCAGCAGCTTAATCGCGTACCAAGAGACCCAGTACTTC. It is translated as CASSLIAYQETQYF. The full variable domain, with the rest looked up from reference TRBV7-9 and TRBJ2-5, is DTGVSQNPRHKITKRGQNVTFRCDPISEHNRLYWYRQTLGQGPEFLTYFQNEAQLEKSRLLSDRFSAERPKGSFSTLEIQRTEQGDSAMYLCASSLIAYQETQYFGPGTRLLVL.

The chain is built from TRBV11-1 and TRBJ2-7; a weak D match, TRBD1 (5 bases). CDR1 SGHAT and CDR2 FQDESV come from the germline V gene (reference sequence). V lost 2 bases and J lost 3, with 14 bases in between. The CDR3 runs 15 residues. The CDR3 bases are TGTGCCAGCAGCTTAACTGGGGCTGGGGACTACGAGCAGTACTTC. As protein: CASSLTGAGDYEQYF.

The CDR3 nucleotides read TGTGCCAGCTTCATCGGGACCCGCACAGATACGCAGTATTTT. Translating it yields CASFIGTRTDTQYF. The chain employs TRBV13 and TRBJ2-3, with D perhaps assigned TRBD1 or TRBD2 (5 bases each). The germline V and J ends were trimmed by 8 bases and 1 base, with 13 bases remaining between them. CDR1 and CDR2 (germline): PRHDT, FYEKMQ (reference sequence). The CDR3 is 14 residues long.

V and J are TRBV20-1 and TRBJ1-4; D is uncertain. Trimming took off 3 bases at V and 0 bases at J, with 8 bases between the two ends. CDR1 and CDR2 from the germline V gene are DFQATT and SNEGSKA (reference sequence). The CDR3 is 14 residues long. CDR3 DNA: TGCAGTGCTAGGGCCGGCGCAACTAATGAAAAACTGTTTTTT. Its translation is CSARAGATNEKLFF.

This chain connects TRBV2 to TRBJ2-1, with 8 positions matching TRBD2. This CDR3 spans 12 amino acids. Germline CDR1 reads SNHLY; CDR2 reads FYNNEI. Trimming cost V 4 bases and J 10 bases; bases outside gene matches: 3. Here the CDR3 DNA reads TGTGCCAGCAGTGGGACTAGCCGAGAGCAGTTCTTC. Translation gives CASSGTSREQFF.

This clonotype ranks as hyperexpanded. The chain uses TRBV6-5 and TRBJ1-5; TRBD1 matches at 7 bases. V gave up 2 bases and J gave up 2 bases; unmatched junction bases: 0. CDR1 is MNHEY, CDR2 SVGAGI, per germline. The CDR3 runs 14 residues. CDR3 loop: CASSYGQGNQPQHF. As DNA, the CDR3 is TGTGCCAGCAGTTACGGACAGGGCAATCAGCCCCAGCATTTT.

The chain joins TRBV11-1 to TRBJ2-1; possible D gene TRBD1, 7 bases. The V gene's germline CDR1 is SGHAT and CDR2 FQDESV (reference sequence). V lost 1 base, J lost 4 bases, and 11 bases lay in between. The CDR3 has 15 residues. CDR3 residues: CASSLGQGGYNEQFF. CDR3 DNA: TGTGCCAGCAGCTTAGGACAGGGAGGATACAATGAGCAGTTCTTC.

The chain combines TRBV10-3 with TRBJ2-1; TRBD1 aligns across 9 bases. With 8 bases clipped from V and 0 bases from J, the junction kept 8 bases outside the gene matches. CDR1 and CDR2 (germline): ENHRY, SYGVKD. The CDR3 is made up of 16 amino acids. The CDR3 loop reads CAIGLETGGSYNEQFF. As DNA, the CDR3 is TGTGCCATCGGGCTCGAGACAGGGGGCTCCTACAATGAGCAGTTCTTC.

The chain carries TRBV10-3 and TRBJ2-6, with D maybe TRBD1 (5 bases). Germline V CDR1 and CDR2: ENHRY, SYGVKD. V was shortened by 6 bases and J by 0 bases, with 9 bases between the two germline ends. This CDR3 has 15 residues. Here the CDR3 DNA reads TGTGCCATCAGGGTACAGGTCTCTGGGGCCAACGTCCTGACTTTC. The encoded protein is CAIRVQVSGANVLTF.

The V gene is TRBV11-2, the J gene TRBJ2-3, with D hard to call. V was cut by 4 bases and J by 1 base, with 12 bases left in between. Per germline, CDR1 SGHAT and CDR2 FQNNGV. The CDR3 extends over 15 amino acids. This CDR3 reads CASSSWVGGTDTQYF. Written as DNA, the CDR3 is TGTGCCAGCAGCTCCTGGGTTGGGGGCACAGATACGCAGTATTTT. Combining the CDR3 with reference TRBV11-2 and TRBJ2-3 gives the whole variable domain EAGVAQSPRYKIIEKRQSVAFWCNPISGHATLYWYQQILGQGPKLLIQFQNNGVVDDSQLPKDRFSAERLKGVDSTLKIQPAKLEDSAVYLCASSSWVGGTDTQYFGPGTRLTVL.

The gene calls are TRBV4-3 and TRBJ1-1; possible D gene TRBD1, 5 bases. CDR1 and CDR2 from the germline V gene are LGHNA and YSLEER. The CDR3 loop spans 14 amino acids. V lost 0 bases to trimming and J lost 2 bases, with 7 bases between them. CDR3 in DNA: TGCGCCAGCAGCCAAGACAGGGTTAACACTGAAGCTTTCTTT. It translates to CASSQDRVNTEAFF.

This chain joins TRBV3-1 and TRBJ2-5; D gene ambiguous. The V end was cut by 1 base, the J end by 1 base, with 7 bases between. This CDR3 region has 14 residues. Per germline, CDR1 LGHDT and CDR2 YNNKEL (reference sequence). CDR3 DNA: TGTGCCAGCAGCCAAGTGATTAGCCAAGAGACCCAGTACTTC. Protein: CASSQVISQETQYF.

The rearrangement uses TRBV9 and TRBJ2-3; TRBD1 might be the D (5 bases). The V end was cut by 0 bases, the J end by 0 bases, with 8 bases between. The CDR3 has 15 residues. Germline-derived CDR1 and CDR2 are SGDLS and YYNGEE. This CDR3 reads CASSVDPGSTDTQYF. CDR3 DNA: TGTGCCAGCAGCGTAGACCCAGGGAGCACAGATACGCAGTATTTT.

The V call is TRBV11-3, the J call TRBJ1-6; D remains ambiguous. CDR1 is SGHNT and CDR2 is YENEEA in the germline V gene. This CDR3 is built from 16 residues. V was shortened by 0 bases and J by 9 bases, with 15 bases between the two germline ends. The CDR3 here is CASSLDGILRGSPLHF. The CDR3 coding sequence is TGTGCCAGCAGCTTAGATGGCATTCTCCGGGGTTCACCCCTCCACTTT.

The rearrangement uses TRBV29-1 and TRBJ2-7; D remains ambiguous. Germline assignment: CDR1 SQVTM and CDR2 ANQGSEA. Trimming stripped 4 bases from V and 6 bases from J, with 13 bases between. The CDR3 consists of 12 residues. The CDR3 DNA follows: TGCAGCGTTGGTGGCTACCCCTTCGAGCAGTACTTC. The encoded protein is CSVGGYPFEQYF.

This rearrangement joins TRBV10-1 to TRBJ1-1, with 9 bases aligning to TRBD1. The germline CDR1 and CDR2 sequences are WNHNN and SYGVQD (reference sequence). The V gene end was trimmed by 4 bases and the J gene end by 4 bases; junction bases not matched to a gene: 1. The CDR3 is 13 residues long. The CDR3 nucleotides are TGCGCCAGCAGTGGGGACAGGGCCACTGAAGCTTTCTTT. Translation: CASSGDRATEAFF.

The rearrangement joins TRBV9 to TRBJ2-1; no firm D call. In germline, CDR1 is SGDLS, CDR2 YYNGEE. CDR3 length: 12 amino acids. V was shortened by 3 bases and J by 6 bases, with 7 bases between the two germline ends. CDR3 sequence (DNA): TGTGCCAGCAGCGCCAATAGCAATGAGCAGTTCTTC. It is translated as CASSANSNEQFF.

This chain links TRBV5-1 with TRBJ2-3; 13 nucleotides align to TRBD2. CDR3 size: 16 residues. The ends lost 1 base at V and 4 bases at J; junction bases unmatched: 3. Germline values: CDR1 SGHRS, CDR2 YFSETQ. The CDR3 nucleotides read TGCGCCAGCAGCTTGCTGACTAGCGGGGGGCCAGATACGCAGTATTTT. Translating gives CASSLLTSGGPDTQYF.

The CDR3 region has the DNA TGTGCCAGCAGCTTATTAGCGGAGGTCCCCTACAATGAGCAGTTCTTC. Translating it yields CASSLLAEVPYNEQFF. The V call is TRBV11-1, the J call TRBJ2-1, with D tentatively TRBD2 (6 bases). The length of the CDR3 is 16 residues. The germline V gene has CDR1 SGHAT and CDR2 FQDESV (reference sequence). V lost 2 bases and J lost 2, with 13 bases in between.

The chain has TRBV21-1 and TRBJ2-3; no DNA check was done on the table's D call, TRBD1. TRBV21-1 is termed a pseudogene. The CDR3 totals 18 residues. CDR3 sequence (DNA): TGTGCCAGCAGCAAAAGACAGACAGGGGGGCTGAGCACAGATACGCAGTATTTT. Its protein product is CASSKRQTGGLSTDTQYF.

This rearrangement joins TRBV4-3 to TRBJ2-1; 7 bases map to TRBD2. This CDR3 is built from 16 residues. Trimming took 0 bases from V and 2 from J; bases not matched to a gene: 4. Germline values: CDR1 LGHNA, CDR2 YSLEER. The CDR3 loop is CASSQESGETYNEQFF. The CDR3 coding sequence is TGCGCCAGCAGCCAAGAAAGCGGGGAAACCTACAATGAGCAGTTCTTC.

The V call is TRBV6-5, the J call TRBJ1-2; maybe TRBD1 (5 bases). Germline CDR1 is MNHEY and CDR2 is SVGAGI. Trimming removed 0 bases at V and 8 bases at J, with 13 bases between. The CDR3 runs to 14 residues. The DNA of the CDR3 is TGTGCCAGCAGTTACTCCTCAGGGTCGCTCGGCTACACCTTC. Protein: CASSYSSGSLGYTF.